These 8 T cell receptor beta chains originate from one sample sequenced in a study of vaccination and CD4 T cells after COVID-19. Which antigens these TCRs recognize remains unknown. An Oncomine TCR Beta short-read assay was used to sequence the DNA from cultured CD4+ T cells. MiXCR was run by TCRdb on the PCR reads, yielding one entry per CDR3 protein. The sample consists of about 13,000 distinct CDR3 sequences, about 30% of them appearing once. Treatment in this sample: approximately 10-day PBMC culture with coronavirus spike peptide pools or control peptides (ViraFEST assay). Specimen: CD4+ T cells from blood, cultured in vitro. These receptors originate from a human donor who had recovered from COVID-19.

V gene TRBV9 combines with J gene TRBJ2-2; 7 nucleotides line up with TRBD1. Germline V gene sequence: CDR1 SGDLS, CDR2 YYNGEE. The length of the CDR3 is 16 residues. V dropped 4 bases and J dropped 0; count of bases not matched to a gene: 6. The CDR3 sequence: CASSPRQGTNTGELFF. The CDR3 coding sequence is TGTGCCAGCAGCCCACGACAGGGTACGAACACCGGGGAGCTGTTTTTT.

This clonotype appeared a few times. J is TRBJ1-6 and V is TRBV7-2; TRBD1 agrees at 7 bases. V lost 6 bases and J lost 8; bases outside the gene matches: 10. CDR1 and CDR2 (germline): SGHTA, FQGNSA. The CDR3 is 15 amino acids. The CDR3 is CASRPMGQSHSPLHF. The CDR3 DNA reads TGTGCCAGCAGACCCATGGGACAGTCCCATTCACCCCTCCACTTT.

V gene TRBV6-1 combines with J gene TRBJ1-1, with D unclear. The V and J ends lost 11 bases and 6 bases respectively, with 22 bases between them. This CDR3 comprises 14 residues. Germline V gene lookup returns CDR1 MNHNS and CDR2 SASEGT. This chain's CDR3 is CAGDLDRAVPEAFF. The CDR3 DNA reads TGTGCCGGCGACTTGGATAGGGCTGTTCCTGAAGCTTTCTTT.

This clonotype was seen more than once but under ten times. The rearrangement joins TRBV25-1 to TRBJ2-7; 10 nucleotides agree with TRBD2. The V gene end was trimmed by 1 base and the J gene end by 4 bases; junction bases not matched to a gene: 7. CDR1 MGHDK and CDR2 SYGVNS come from the germline V gene. This CDR3 region has 16 residues. The CDR3 region is CASSESRASGSYEQYF. CDR3 DNA sequence: TGTGCCAGCAGTGAATCCCGGGCTAGCGGGAGTTACGAGCAGTACTTC.

The table lists this clonotype with a few counts. The rearrangement joins TRBV28 to TRBJ1-5, with D unclear. CDR1 is MDHEN, CDR2 SYDVKM, per germline. The CDR3 is 14 amino acids. V shed 6 bases and J shed 4 bases, with 13 bases lying between them. The CDR3 coding sequence is TGTGCCAGCAGAGGGCCGGTCCAAAATCAGCCCCAGCATTTT. This gives the protein CASRGPVQNQPQHF. Filled out from reference TRBV28 and TRBJ1-5, the complete variable domain reads DVKVTQSSRYLVKRTGEKVFLECVQDMDHENMFWYRQDPGLGLRLIYFSYDVKMKEKGDIPEGYSVSREKKERFSLILESASTNQTSMYLCASRGPVQNQPQHFGDGTRLSIL.

This clonotype was observed a handful of times. This sequence joins TRBV6-1 and TRBJ2-5; the match to TRBD2 covers 10 bases. V shed 9 bases and J 4 bases; nucleotides not matched to a gene: 8. The germline V gene has CDR1 MNHNS and CDR2 SASEGT. The CDR3 runs to 14 residues. CDR3 region: CASARSGRGETQYF. For the CDR3, the DNA is TGTGCCAGTGCCAGAAGCGGGAGGGGAGAGACCCAGTACTTC.

V is TRBV19 and J is TRBJ1-1; D unclear. Between the trimmed V and J ends, which lost 7 bases and 4 bases, there was a span of 13 bases. Per germline, CDR1 LNHDA and CDR2 SQIVND (reference sequence). This CDR3 region has 13 residues. Here the CDR3 reads CASTKTLVTEAFF. CDR3 nucleotide sequence: TGTGCCAGTACTAAGACTCTGGTCACTGAAGCTTTCTTT.

Concerning this clonotype itself: The junction departs from the called germline gene at one end, perhaps through a read error. This chain connects TRBV7-6 to TRBJ2-2, with 8 positions matching TRBD2. The CDR3 is made up of 14 amino acids. The V gene's germline CDR1 is SGHVS and CDR2 FNYEAQ. CDR3 region: CASSRTSISGELFF. DNA for the CDR3: TGTGCTAGCAGCAGGACTAGCATCAGCGGGGAGCTGTTTTTT.